The 20 T cell receptor beta chains given below trace back to one sample, sequenced in a study of somatic mutations in cytotoxic T cells in rheumatoid arthritis. The table came from immunoSEQ multiplex PCR; TCRdb's copy has only in-frame clones and leaves some out. The sample records more than 7,000 clones, 75% to 80% being singletons. The source material was CD8+ T cells sorted from blood. The receptors originated from an adult with rheumatoid arthritis.

This rearrangement joins TRBV18 to TRBJ2-2; D perhaps matches TRBD1 (5 bases). Looked up from germline, CDR1 is KGHSH and CDR2 is LQKENI. This CDR3 comprises 12 residues. Trimming stripped 2 bases from V and 7 bases from J, with 5 bases between. Here the CDR3 DNA reads TGTGCCAGCTCACCAGACAGCGGGGAGCTGTTTTTT. Its protein is CASSPDSGELFF.

The gene calls are TRBV28 and TRBJ2-1; D unresolved. The CDR3 contains 14 residues. Germline V lookup: CDR1 MDHEN, CDR2 SYDVKM. V shed 9 bases and J shed 5 bases, with 17 bases lying between them. CDR3 coding DNA: TGTGCCAGTAATCAGGAAGTTCAGGACAATGAGCAGTTCTTC. This gives the protein CASNQEVQDNEQFF.

J is TRBJ1-5 and V is TRBV5-5, with D hard to call. Germline assignment: CDR1 SGHKS and CDR2 YYEKEE (reference sequence). The CDR3 length is 13 residues. Trimming left V 0 bases short and J 4 bases short, with 5 bases between. The CDR3 region is CASSLDWNQPQHF. The CDR3 nucleotides read TGTGCCAGCAGCTTGGATTGGAATCAGCCCCAGCATTTT.

The rearrangement links TRBV11-2 to TRBJ2-1, with 7 bases lining up with TRBD2. Germline V lookup: CDR1 SGHAT, CDR2 FQNNGV. The CDR3 consists of 15 residues. The V and J ends lost 3 bases and 2 bases, in that order; junction bases with no gene match: 4. The CDR3 is CASSFGGSAYNEQFF. As DNA, the CDR3 is TGTGCCAGCAGCTTTGGCGGGAGTGCCTACAATGAGCAGTTCTTC.

This rearrangement joins TRBV25-1 to TRBJ1-1; TRBD1 is a possible D gene (5 bases). The CDR3 runs to 13 residues. The V end lost 6 bases, the J end lost 7 bases, and 15 bases lay between the germline ends. Germline-derived CDR1 and CDR2 are MGHDK and SYGVNS. The CDR3 DNA sequence: TGTGCCAGCAGGAAGAGGGGCGCGGGTGAAGCTTTCTTT. It yields the protein CASRKRGAGEAFF.

V usage is TRBV9 and J usage is TRBJ1-5; 9 nucleotides agree with TRBD1. V was clipped by 8 bases and J by 4 bases; unmatched bases: 10. Germline CDR1 is SGDLS and CDR2 is YYNGEE. The CDR3 has 15 amino acids. CDR3 sequence: CASSTGTGSNQPQHF. DNA for the CDR3: TGTGCCAGTTCAACCGGGACAGGGAGTAATCAGCCCCAGCATTTT. Supplemented by reference TRBV9 and TRBJ1-5, the full variable domain reads DSGVTQTPKHLITATGQRVTLRCSPRSGDLSVYWYQQSLDQGLQFLIQYYNGEERAKGNILERFSAQQFPDLHSELNLSSLELGDSALYFCASSTGTGSNQPQHFGDGTRLSIL.

The chain is built from TRBV9 and TRBJ1-1; D possibly corresponds to TRBD1 (5 bases). The V gene lost 2 bases and the J gene lost 1 base, with 12 bases spanning the gap. Germline assignment: CDR1 SGDLS and CDR2 YYNGEE. There are 15 residues in the CDR3. The CDR3: CASSVVGGSNTEAFF. The CDR3 bases are TGTGCCAGCAGCGTTGTTGGGGGATCGAACACTGAAGCTTTCTTT.

V usage is TRBV4-1 and J usage is TRBJ2-7; 10 bases line up with TRBD2. After removal of 2 bases from V and 1 base from J, the junction contained 11 bases not matched to a gene. CDR3 length equals 18 residues. The germline V gene encodes CDR1 MGHRA and CDR2 YSYEKL. This CDR3 reads CASSQKTTSGFPSYEQYF. In nucleotides, the CDR3 is TGCGCCAGCAGCCAAAAAACGACTAGCGGGTTTCCTTCCTACGAGCAGTACTTC.

The rearrangement uses TRBV4-3 and TRBJ1-1; unclear D gene. The CDR3 extends over 14 amino acids. Germline values: CDR1 LGHNA, CDR2 YSLEER. Trimming took off 0 bases at V and 11 bases at J, with 16 bases between the two ends. CDR3: CASSQDRRPILAFF. In nucleotides, the CDR3 is TGCGCCAGCAGCCAAGACAGAAGACCGATATTGGCTTTCTTT.

The chain employs TRBV5-8 and TRBJ2-5; perhaps D is TRBD1 or TRBD2 (6 bases each). The V gene lost 0 bases and the J gene lost 5 bases, with 14 bases spanning the gap. CDR1 and CDR2 from the germline V gene are SGHTS and YDEGEE. The CDR3 sequence is 15 residues long. The CDR3 coding sequence is TGTGCCAGCAGCTTGGTAAGGGGGGCCTTGGAGACCCAGTACTTC. Translating gives CASSLVRGALETQYF.

V gene TRBV7-9 combines with J gene TRBJ2-1; 10 bases align to TRBD2. Unmatched junction bases numbered 4, after V lost 1 base and J lost 7 bases. The CDR3 loop spans 15 amino acids. The germline V gene encodes CDR1 SEHNR and CDR2 FQNEAQ (reference sequence). The DNA for the CDR3 is TGTGCCAGCAGCTTAGTAAGCGGGGGGGCGAATGAGCAGTTCTTC. Protein sequence: CASSLVSGGANEQFF.

By frequency in the sample, this clone is medium-sized. The gene calls are TRBV27 and TRBJ2-1, with 11 positions matching TRBD2. Per germline, CDR1 MNHEY and CDR2 SMNVEV (reference sequence). There are 16 residues in the CDR3. V lost 5 bases, J lost 3 bases, and 6 bases stayed unmatched. The CDR3 DNA sequence: TGTGCCAGCAGTACCAGACTAGCGGGACACTACAATGAGCAGTTCTTC. This sequence encodes CASSTRLAGHYNEQFF.

The chain couples TRBV6-1 to TRBJ1-1, with D unclear. The CDR3 has 14 amino acids. Germline CDR1 reads MNHNS; CDR2 reads SASEGT. Between the trimmed V and J ends, which lost 2 bases and 2 bases, there was a span of 9 bases. CDR3 nucleotide sequence: TGTGCCAGCAGTGAATCCCCAATAAACACTGAAGCTTTCTTT. It specifies CASSESPINTEAFF.

This chain links TRBV7-2 with TRBJ2-7, with 9 bases lining up with TRBD2. With 3 bases clipped from V and 3 bases from J, the junction kept 3 bases outside the gene matches. The CDR3 totals 14 residues. Germline CDR1 and CDR2: SGHTA and FQGNSA. CDR3 DNA: TGTGCCAGCAGCTTTAGCGGGGGCAGCTACGAGCAGTACTTC. It specifies CASSFSGGSYEQYF.

By sample fraction, this clone is large. The CDR3 here is CASSVAQGRYGYTF. In nucleotides, the CDR3 is TGTGCCAGCAGCGTAGCACAGGGCCGGTATGGCTACACCTTC. This chain connects TRBV9 to TRBJ1-2; D might be TRBD1 (6 bases). Germline V CDR1 and CDR2: SGDLS, YYNGEE. Trimming pared 0 bases from V and 5 bases from J, leaving 11 bases between. The CDR3 contains 14 residues.

This chain links TRBV4-1 with TRBJ2-7; 12 bases fit TRBD2. The CDR3 covers 15 residues. Germline CDR1 is MGHRA and CDR2 is YSYEKL. Trimming removed 4 bases from V and 4 bases from J; junction bases left unmatched: 5. As DNA, the CDR3 is TGCGCCAGCAGCCCACGACTAGCGGGAGCATACGAGCAGTACTTC. Amino acids: CASSPRLAGAYEQYF.

The chain joins TRBV11-2 to TRBJ2-3; 8 bases align to TRBD2. The CDR3 runs to 15 residues. Germline CDR1 SGHAT, CDR2 FQNNGV. J was trimmed by 7 bases and V by 0 bases; bases with no gene match: 6. CDR3 residues: CASSLDLVAGYTQYF. The CDR3 DNA reads as TGTGCCAGCAGCTTAGATTTGGTAGCGGGATATACGCAGTATTTT.

As regards this clone: This sample also contains other DNA sequences that code for the same CDR3. The chain is built from TRBV6-4 and TRBJ2-2; D uncertain. Trimming removed 0 bases from V and 4 bases from J, with 3 bases in between. CDR3 length: 13 amino acids. CDR1 and CDR2 (germline): MRHNA, SNTAGT. The DNA of the CDR3 is TGTGCCAGCAGTGACTCCCCCACCGGGGAGCTGTTTTTT. Its protein product is CASSDSPTGELFF.

The genes are TRBV23-1 and TRBJ1-5; D is unresolved. TRBV23-1 is recorded as an ORF, its role being uncertain. The V and J ends lost 6 bases and 3 bases respectively, with 15 bases between them. The CDR3 runs to 15 residues. The CDR3 nucleotides read TGCGCCAGCAGCATCTCGGGCAGACACAATCAGCCCCAGCATTTT. Its translation: CASSISGRHNQPQHF.

This clone is deemed medium-sized (0.01 to 0.1%). This sample also contains other DNA sequences that code for the same CDR3. The CDR3 bases are TGTGCCAGCAGTGAGCTTCAGGGCAATGAGCAGTTCTTC. This sequence encodes CASSELQGNEQFF. This rearrangement joins TRBV6-4 to TRBJ2-1, with D possibly TRBD1 on 5 matching bases. V was trimmed by 3 bases and J by 6 bases, leaving 9 bases between them. Per the germline V gene, CDR1 is MRHNA and CDR2 is SNTAGT. This CDR3 contains 13 residues.